The TCR beta chain described here comes from a study of T cells after somatic rescue of genetic block (TCRdb year 2020). Concerning the study at large: The study assessed how robust, over the long term, a T-cell system was when the system had developed through somatic rescue of a genetic block in T-cell development.

This clone was recorded only once. The antigen this receptor binds is unknown. Base qualities are missing; no much larger clone stands one base away. Library method: the immunoSEQ multiplex PCR assay. The table comes from immuneACCESS by way of TCRdb, which keeps in-frame sequences with V and J called. Part of the clones is missing from these tables; in studies checked, under half for an unresolved V gene and the rest for unknown reasons. In this sample the table shows under 150,000 clones, around nine tenths of which occur a single time. The ten largest make up 1.4% of the sample. The CDR3 has 15 amino acids, counting the end cysteine and phenylalanine. Only the CDR3 part of the read is kept: 45 bases, read in frame from the first base. Taken from the germline V gene (reference sequence), the CDR1 and CDR2 loops are SGHNT and YYREEE. The germline V end is reduced by 4 bases and the J end by 4 bases; junction bases left unmatched: 9.

The sequence was obtained from a woman under 30. What was sequenced was peripheral blood mononuclear cells (PBMCs). The chain is assembled from TRBV5-4 and TRBJ1-2; the central 8 bases match TRBD1. In nucleotide form, the sequence is TGTGCCAGCAGCATACAGGGGGGTGGGATCTATGGCTACACCTTC. This sequence encodes CASSIQGGGIYGYTF.